The entry that follows covers one T cell receptor beta chain sequence. Antigen unknown. The germline CDR1 and CDR2 sequences are SGHRS and YFSETQ. The J segment lost 7 bases and the V segment lost 1 base, leaving 9 bases of the junction unmatched. The CDR3 totals 16 residues. The primer mix had 60 Vbeta and 13 Jbeta primers. TCRdb's table, derived via immunoSEQ multiplex PCR, lists solely in-frame clones and lacks some. The data contain under 90,000 clones, more than 60% of them singletons. This specimen comes from a study of cytomegalovirus exposure and HLA in healthy donors. Study observations and caveats: Only CMV serostatus was available as immune exposure information. Per a prior analysis, the majority of TCR beta V segments were productive roughly 87% or roughly 30% of the time. Clonal expansion was found to be greater in HLA-associated TCR beta chains than in equally common others in a later analysis.

The chain combines TRBV5-1 with TRBJ2-1, with 9 positions matching TRBD2. The sequence came from a man aged 45-65 years in good health and CMV-seropositive. The sequenced sample was PBMCs. The CDR3, as DNA: TGCGCCAGCAGCTTGTCAGTGGCTAGCGGGATAAATGAGCAGTTCTTC. Amino acid sequence: CASSLSVASGINEQFF.